This T cell receptor beta chain derives from a study of Graves' ophthalmopathy and Graves' hyperthyroidism. General study findings and limits: Blood also carried most expanded thyroid clonotypes exceeding 0.001 frequency.

Germline CDR1 SGHDT, CDR2 YYEEEE. The V gene lost 3 bases and the J gene lost 6 bases, with 19 bases spanning the gap. CDR3 length: 17 amino acids. As for this clonotype: Antigen specificity is unknown.

Beta-chain TCR CDR3 regions were amplified from RNA transcripts. First-round RT-PCR employed HTBI primers, with a second-round multiplex PCR after it. One entry per CDR3 protein, called by TCRdb with MiXCR from the multiplex PCR reads. The sample includes over a million distinct CDR3 sequences, around a third of them seen just once. Input material: peripheral blood or thyroid tissue (not recorded which). The origin of this receptor is an adult man with Graves' hyperthyroidism. The chain employs TRBV5-6 and TRBJ2-6; possibly TRBD2 for D (6 bases). The DNA for the CDR3 is TGTGCCAGCAGCTACGAGGCAGGGAGGTCTCAGGCCAACGTCCTGACTTTC. This sequence encodes CASSYEAGRSQANVLTF.